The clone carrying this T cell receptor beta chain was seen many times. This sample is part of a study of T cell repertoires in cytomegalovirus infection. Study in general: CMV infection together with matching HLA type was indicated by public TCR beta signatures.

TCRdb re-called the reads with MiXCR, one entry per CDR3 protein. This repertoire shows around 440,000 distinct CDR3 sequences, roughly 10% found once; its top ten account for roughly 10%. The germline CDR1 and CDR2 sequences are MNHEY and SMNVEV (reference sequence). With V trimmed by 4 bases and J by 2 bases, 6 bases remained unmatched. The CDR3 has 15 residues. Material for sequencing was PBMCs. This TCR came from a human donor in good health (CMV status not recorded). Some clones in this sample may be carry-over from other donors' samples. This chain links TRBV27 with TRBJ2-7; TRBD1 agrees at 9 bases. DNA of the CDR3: TGTGCCAGCAGTTGGAAGGGGACAGGGACCTACGAGCAGTACTTC. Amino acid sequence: CASSWKGTGTYEQYF.